A selection of T cell receptor beta chains follows, all from one sample in a study of blood T cell repertoires in COVID-19. Produced via immunoSEQ multiplex PCR; TCRdb's table is partial and in-frame only. The data contain just over 300,000 clones, 89% of them singletons. The source material was peripheral blood. All receptors derive from a woman in her 30s with COVID-19, enrolled during active disease. Each CDR3 is given with its conserved first and last residue. A D gene is named only where the DNA matches it firmly. Rows give clone size only sometimes, using once, few, many, or a class for an expanded clone.

d_gene	v_gene	j_gene	abundance	CDR3nt	CDR3aa
-	TRBV3-1/TRBV3-2	TRBJ1-2	-	TGTGCCAGCAGCAATCGACTTAACAGGGAAGGCTACACCTTC	CASSNRLNREGYTF
-	TRBV3-1/TRBV3-2	TRBJ1-6	-	TGTGCCAGCAGCCAAGATTTCACTCTTACCCCGATCCACTTT	CASSQDFTLTPIHF
TRBD1	TRBV19	TRBJ1-2	-	TGTGCCAGTAGTATCACGTCAGGGGGCCATCCCTATGGCTACACCTTC	CASSITSGGHPYGYTF
TRBD1	TRBV4-1	TRBJ1-1	-	TGCGCCAGCAGCCAAGCAGCCTTGACAGGGGGCGCAGCTTTCTTT	CASSQAALTGGAAFF
TRBD1	TRBV18	TRBJ2-1	-	TGTGCCAGCTCACCGATACAGGGGGCGCCTGGCTACAATGAGCAGTTCTTC	CASSPIQGAPGYNEQFF
TRBD1	TRBV5-5	TRBJ2-1	-	TGTGCCAGCAGCCAGGACAGGGGAATTCCCAATGAGCAGTTCTTC	CASSQDRGIPNEQFF
-	TRBV6-5	TRBJ1-5	-	TGTGCCAGCAGCCGTTACGGGGGAAGTAATCAGCCCCAGCATTTT	CASSRYGGSNQPQHF
TRBD1	TRBV6-5	TRBJ1-2	-	TGTGCCAGCAGTTACACGGGACAGGGGTCTGGCTACACCTTC	CASSYTGQGSGYTF
-	TRBV7-6	TRBJ1-2	-	TGTGCCAGCAGCTTAGAGGGGCGCGGCTATGGCTACACCTTC	CASSLEGRGYGYTF
TRBD2	TRBV19	TRBJ2-5	-	TGTGCCAGTAGTTTAACGCCCGGACTAGCGGGGGAGACCCAGTACTTC	CASSLTPGLAGETQYF
-	TRBV28	TRBJ1-5	-	TGTGCCAGCAGTAGGGGGGGCATCGTTAGCAATCAGCCCCAGCATTTT	CASSRGGIVSNQPQHF
TRBD2	TRBV7-9	TRBJ2-3	-	TGTGCCAGCAGCGTAGCGGGGGGACCGTCAGATACGCAGTATTTT	CASSVAGGPSDTQYF
TRBD1	TRBV29-1	TRBJ1-1	-	TGCAGCGTTGAAATAGGAAGGGAGACAGGGGGAGGGAACACTGAAGCTTTCTTT	CSVEIGRETGGGNTEAFF
TRBD2	TRBV4-2	TRBJ2-5	many	TGTGCCAGCAGCCAAGCGACTAGCGGGGGGGCAGAGACCCAGTACTTC	CASSQATSGGAETQYF
-	TRBV27	TRBJ1-1	-	TGTGCCAGCAGCTTAACCCCGCCGACAGGCCCCGGTCTTCGAGCTTTGAACACTGAAGCTTTCTTT	CASSLTPPTGPGLRALNTEAFF
TRBD2	TRBV15	TRBJ2-2	-	TGTGCCGCCAGCAGGGGACTAGCGGGGGGTACGAACACCGGGGAGCTGTTTTTT	CAASRGLAGGTNTGELFF